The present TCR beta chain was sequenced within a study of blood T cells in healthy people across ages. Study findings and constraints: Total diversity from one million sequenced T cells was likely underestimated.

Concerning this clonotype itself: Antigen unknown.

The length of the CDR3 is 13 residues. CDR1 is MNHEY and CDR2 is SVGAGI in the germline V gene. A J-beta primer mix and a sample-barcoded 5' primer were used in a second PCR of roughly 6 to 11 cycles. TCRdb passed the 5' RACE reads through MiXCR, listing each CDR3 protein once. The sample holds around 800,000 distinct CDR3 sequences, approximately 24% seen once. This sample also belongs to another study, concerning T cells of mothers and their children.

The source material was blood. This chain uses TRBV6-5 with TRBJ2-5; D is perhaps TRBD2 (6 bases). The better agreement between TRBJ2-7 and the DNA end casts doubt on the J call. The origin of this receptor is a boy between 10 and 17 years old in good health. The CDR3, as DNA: TGTGCCAGCAGTTACGGGGAGGTGTACGAGCAGTACTTC. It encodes CASSYGEVYEQYF.